This T cell receptor beta chain was sequenced for a study of cytomegalovirus exposure and HLA in healthy donors. General study findings and limits: In a later analysis, across HLA loci, associated TCR counts were highest for DRB1, lowest for HLA-C.

This clone was detected a few times. Its antigen is undetermined. The CDR3 runs 16 residues. V lost 8 bases, J lost 2 bases, and 12 bases stayed unmatched. Per the germline V gene, CDR1 is SGHKS and CDR2 is YYEKEE (reference sequence). It was with 60 Vbeta and 13 Jbeta primers that the PCR ran. How the authors handled the data: A later analysis tallied roughly 77 million unique TCR beta chains, some 12 million of them shared. Profiled with immunoSEQ multiplex PCR; TCRdb holds only in-frame clones, not every one. V and J calls and clone size are those listed in that table; D and trimming were worked out from the DNA. The top ten hold about 4.6% of the sample, which has approximately 200,000 clones, around 80% seen once.

This clonotype originated in a young woman in good health and CMV-seropositive. What was sequenced was PBMCs. The chain carries TRBV5-5 and TRBJ2-3, with TRBD1 matching 9 bases. The DNA for the CDR3 is TGTGCCAGTATACCCGTTGGGACAGGGAACACAGATACGCAGTATTTT. Its translation is CASIPVGTGNTDTQYF.